Below, 2 T cell receptor beta chains from the same sample are listed, as sequenced in a study of T cell repertoires in cytomegalovirus infection. TCRdb re-derived calls from the reads in MiXCR, one entry per CDR3 protein. The sample holds hundreds of thousands of distinct CDR3 sequences, approximately 30% seen once. Material for sequencing was PBMCs. These receptors were collected from a human donor in good health (CMV status not recorded). Some clones in this sample may be carry-over from other donors' samples.

The J gene is TRBJ1-4, the V gene TRBV28; no clear D. The CDR3 spans 12 residues. Trimming took 5 bases from V and 6 from J, leaving 7 bases between them. Germline V CDR1 and CDR2: MDHEN, SYDVKM. CDR3 nucleotide sequence: TGTGCCAGCAGTCCCTTACATGAAAAACTGTTTTTT. The encoded protein is CASSPLHEKLFF.

This clonotype came up a few times. Written as DNA, the CDR3 is TGTGCCAGCAATCACATTGGGGCGGGCCTACTCGTAAATTCACCCCTCCACTTT. The encoded protein is CASNHIGAGLLVNSPLHF. The chain uses TRBV12-3 or TRBV12-4 and TRBJ1-6; possible D gene TRBD1, 5 bases. The ends were cut back, 7 bases at V and 7 bases at J, with 26 bases in the middle. CDR3 length: 18 residues.